Below are 2 T cell receptor beta chains sequenced from a single sample in a study of long-term antiretroviral therapy in people with HIV. The immunoSEQ assay was v3.0, run at survey level. Only in-frame clones appear in the TCRdb table, and some are missing; sequencing was by immunoSEQ multiplex PCR. The sample has approximately 27,000 clones, approximately 90% seen once. This material consisted of unsorted PBMCs, taken 3.1 years after starting antiretroviral therapy. Every receptor here comes from a man aged 18 to 30 with HIV.

The genes are TRBV12-5 and TRBJ2-7, with D uncertain. CDR1 is LGHNT and CDR2 is FRNRAP in the germline V gene. V was shortened by 1 base and J by 6 bases, with 10 bases between the two germline ends. This CDR3 is built from 13 residues. The CDR3 nucleotides are TGTGCTAGTGGTTTGGCCTCCGCTCCCGAGCAGTACTTC. It is translated as CASGLASAPEQYF.

V usage is TRBV27 and J usage is TRBJ2-7; D could derive from TRBD1 or TRBD2 (5 bases each). Trimming removed 3 bases from V and 5 bases from J, with 11 bases in between. CDR1 is MNHEY, CDR2 SMNVEV, per germline (reference sequence). This CDR3 is 13 amino acids long. CDR3 bases: TGTGCCAGCAGTTTTCCAGGGAGAAACGAGCAGTACTTC. Protein sequence: CASSFPGRNEQYF.